This TCR beta chain was documented in a study of blood T cell repertoires in COVID-19. Study-wide context: COVID-19 samples collected from the United States, Italy and Spain covered acute and convalescent phases.

This CDR3 is built from 14 residues. V dropped 6 bases and J dropped 3 bases, with 13 bases sitting between them. The germline gives CDR1 MRHNA, CDR2 SNTAGT. Authors' data handling: Amplification from reference gene primers served as the basis for estimated nucleated cell counts. TCRdb keeps only in-frame clones here, not all; method: immunoSEQ multiplex PCR. The V and J calls and clone size are taken from that table; D and trimming were inferred from the DNA. Among 15,000 to 20,000 clones listed, about four fifths were seen once. The chain couples TRBV6-4 to TRBJ2-3; D is perhaps TRBD1 (6 bases). The receptor comes from a man aged 35 to 55 with active or convalescent COVID-19. Sequenced material: peripheral blood. The CDR3 DNA is TGTGCCAGCAGCCCCAGGGGCAGTACAGATACGCAGTATTTT. Encoded protein: CASSPRGSTDTQYF.